These 30 T cell receptor beta chains originate from one sample sequenced in a study of control samples from healthy donors and cancer patients. This table comes from immunoSEQ multiplex PCR, and its TCRdb copy is limited to in-frame clones, with some not included. The profile shows 110,000 or so clones, around nine tenths of them singletons. Sequences were obtained from blood. The origin of the receptors is a woman aged 50 to 65 in good health.

This sequence joins TRBV13 and TRBJ1-3; D is unclear. The length of the CDR3 is 15 residues. Germline V gene sequence: CDR1 PRHDT, CDR2 FYEKMQ (reference sequence). Trimming took off 3 bases at V and 0 bases at J, with 9 bases between the two ends. The CDR3: CASSFDPRSGNTIYF. The CDR3 coding sequence is TGTGCCAGCAGCTTTGACCCCCGCTCTGGAAACACCATATATTTT.

The chain links TRBV19 to TRBJ2-2; possibly TRBD1 or TRBD2 for D (5 bases each). This CDR3 is built from 18 residues. Germline V CDR1 and CDR2: LNHDA, SQIVND (reference sequence). V gave up 5 bases and J gave up 2 bases, with 21 bases separating them. The CDR3 DNA follows: TGTGCCAGTAGTTCCCTTAACCGGGACCAGCTAAACACCGGGGAGCTGTTTTTT. Its translation: CASSSLNRDQLNTGELFF.

This sequence joins TRBV6-5 and TRBJ1-2, with a possible D match to TRBD1 (6 bases). CDR3 length: 12 residues. V dropped 6 bases and J dropped 6 bases, with 11 bases sitting between them. The germline V gene has CDR1 MNHEY and CDR2 SVGAGI. The CDR3 region has the DNA TGTGCCAGCAGGTCCAAGGGGGATGGCTACACCTTC. Amino acids: CASRSKGDGYTF.

The rearrangement links TRBV11-3 to TRBJ1-3; D uncertain. The CDR3 consists of 17 residues. CDR1 and CDR2 (germline): SGHNT, YENEEA. V lost 2 bases and J 0 bases, leaving 14 bases between the germline ends. Here the CDR3 reads CASSLNQSDPSGNTIYF. The CDR3 nucleotides are TGTGCCAGCAGCTTAAATCAGTCCGACCCCTCTGGAAACACCATATATTTT.

The rearrangement joins TRBV21-1 to TRBJ1-1; the DNA was not compared with TRBD1, the D call given in the table. TRBV21-1 is reported as a pseudogene. The CDR3 consists of 14 residues. The CDR3: CASNPGHTNTEAFF. CDR3 nucleotides: TGTGCCAGCAACCCGGGACACACGAACACTGAAGCTTTCTTT.

The chain links TRBV9 to TRBJ2-2, with D tentatively TRBD2 (5 bases). CDR1 SGDLS and CDR2 YYNGEE come from the germline V gene. V was shortened by 9 bases and J by 5 bases, with 14 bases between the two germline ends. The CDR3 consists of 13 residues. CDR3 nucleotides: TGTGCCACCCTTATAGAGGGAACCGGGGAGCTGTTTTTT. This translates into CATLIEGTGELFF.

The gene calls are TRBV27 and TRBJ1-2; D may be TRBD1 (5 bases). CDR1 and CDR2 from the germline V gene are MNHEY and SMNVEV (reference sequence). V was clipped by 3 bases and J by 5 bases, with 10 bases between them. This CDR3 contains 13 residues. The CDR3 spells CASSLGQMYGYTF. The CDR3 nucleotides read TGTGCCAGCAGTTTGGGGCAGATGTATGGCTACACCTTC.

The chain combines TRBV7-8 with TRBJ1-5; tentatively, D is TRBD1 (5 bases). CDR3 length: 16 residues. CDR1 is SGHVS, CDR2 FQNEAQ, per germline. The ends were cut back, 5 bases at V and 0 bases at J, with 14 bases in the middle. CDR3 nucleotides: TGTGCCAGCAGCGAAGGGACGGTTTATAGCAATCAGCCCCAGCATTTT. Translation: CASSEGTVYSNQPQHF.

This rearrangement joins TRBV6-5 to TRBJ2-1; perhaps TRBD2 as D (5 bases). Trimming shortened V by 6 bases and J by 4 bases, and 10 bases separated the two germline ends. The CDR3 is 13 residues long. Per germline, CDR1 MNHEY and CDR2 SVGAGI. CDR3 region: CASRGSAYNEQFF. CDR3 DNA: TGTGCCAGCAGGGGTAGCGCGTACAATGAGCAGTTCTTC.

This sequence joins TRBV10-3 and TRBJ1-6, with D unresolved. V was trimmed by 6 bases and J by 7 bases, leaving 19 bases between them. The CDR3 is 16 amino acids. From germline, CDR1 is ENHRY and CDR2 SYGVKD. The CDR3 sequence is CAISPRVGGGNSPLHF. The CDR3 DNA follows: TGTGCCATCAGCCCACGGGTTGGCGGCGGGAATTCACCCCTCCACTTT.

A remark on this clone: The CDR3 ends on some other residue instead of the conserved phenylalanine or tryptophan, so this is likely a read error. The limits of the CDR3 on the DNA are not certain, so only TCRdb's listed CDR3 is given. The rearrangement uses TRBV3-1 (or the pseudogene TRBV3-2) and TRBJ2-6; the D call of TRBD1 is as the table states it, not checked on the DNA. The CDR3 is 14 amino acids in total, end residues counted. The V gene's germline CDR1 is LGHDT and CDR2 YNNKEL (reference sequence). The CDR3 loop is CASSRNNTGDSRSE.

This clone was found a few times. The V call is TRBV24-1, the J call TRBJ1-3; D remains unclear. V was pared by 5 bases and J by 4 bases, with 2 bases between. The germline V gene has CDR1 KGHDR and CDR2 SFDVKD. This CDR3 comprises 11 residues. In DNA, the CDR3 is TGTGCCACCAGTGTAGGAAACACCATATATTTT. It specifies CATSVGNTIYF.

V gene TRBV24-1 combines with J gene TRBJ2-3; 14 nucleotides align to TRBD2. Per germline, CDR1 KGHDR and CDR2 SFDVKD. The J segment lost 3 bases and the V segment lost 7 bases, leaving 5 bases of the junction unmatched. The CDR3 length is 16 residues. The CDR3, as DNA: TGTGCCACCAGCGGGGGGACTAGCGGGGGAACAGATACGCAGTATTTT. Its translation: CATSGGTSGGTDTQYF.

This chain connects TRBV7-7 to TRBJ1-3; D is ambiguous. The V end was cut by 0 bases, the J end by 0 bases, with 9 bases between. This CDR3 has 16 residues. The V gene's germline CDR1 is SSHAT and CDR2 FNYEAQ (reference sequence). This CDR3 is CASSLAEPGSGNTIYF. In nucleotides, the CDR3 is TGTGCCAGCAGCTTAGCGGAGCCCGGCTCTGGAAACACCATATATTTT.

The CDR3: CATSEKQTDFNQPQHF. DNA of the CDR3: TGTGCCACCAGTGAAAAACAGACAGACTTTAATCAGCCCCAGCATTTT. The chain links TRBV24-1 to TRBJ1-5; D perhaps matches TRBD1 (5 bases). V was pared by 4 bases and J by 4 bases, with 16 bases between. CDR1 and CDR2 from the germline V gene are KGHDR and SFDVKD. The CDR3 contains 16 residues.

The genes are TRBV6-4 and TRBJ2-1; possible D gene TRBD1, 6 bases. The germline gives CDR1 MRHNA, CDR2 SNTAGT. Trimming took 6 bases from V and 12 from J, leaving 18 bases between them. The CDR3 totals 13 residues. CDR3: CASSPDRSQGQFF. The CDR3, as DNA: TGTGCCAGCAGCCCAGACAGGTCTCAAGGGCAGTTCTTC.

This sequence joins TRBV4-1 and TRBJ2-4, with D hard to call. Trimming removed 0 bases at V and 0 bases at J, with 12 bases between. Germline CDR1 reads MGHRA; CDR2 reads YSYEKL. The CDR3 is 17 amino acids. CDR3 protein: CASSQDRGSLAKNIQYF. In DNA form, the CDR3 reads TGCGCCAGCAGCCAAGATAGAGGATCTCTAGCCAAAAACATTCAGTACTTC.

This chain joins TRBV6-6 and TRBJ2-2; 9 bases line up with TRBD1. J lost 1 base, V lost 6 bases, and 15 bases had no gene match. This CDR3 has 19 residues. Looked up from germline, CDR1 is MNHNY and CDR2 is SVGAGI (reference sequence). CDR3 in amino acids: CASRRPPGQGVGNTGELFF. The CDR3, as DNA: TGTGCCAGCAGACGACCCCCGGGACAGGGAGTGGGGAACACCGGGGAGCTGTTTTTT.

The chain employs TRBV6-5 and TRBJ1-1; D is uncertain. The CDR3 is 12 residues long. V was cut by 7 bases and J by 4 bases, with 10 bases left in between. Germline V CDR1 and CDR2: MNHEY, SVGAGI. CDR3 loop: CASISSRTEAFF. DNA of the CDR3: TGTGCCAGCATAAGTAGCCGCACTGAAGCTTTCTTT.

The genes are TRBV12-3 or TRBV12-4 and TRBJ1-2; D not certain. Trimming cost V 3 bases and J 2 bases, with 7 bases left between them. The CDR3 has 13 amino acids. CDR3 loop: CASSLMGNYGYTF. CDR3 coding DNA: TGTGCCAGCAGTTTGATGGGGAACTATGGCTACACCTTC.

The J gene is TRBJ1-5, the V gene TRBV6-2 or TRBV6-3; D unresolved. Looked up from germline, CDR1 is MNHEY and CDR2 is SVGEGT. The length of the CDR3 is 15 residues. V was clipped by 5 bases and J by 3 bases, with 14 bases between them. The CDR3 loop reads CASSPHPGYNQPQHF. The CDR3 DNA is TGTGCCAGCAGTCCCCACCCAGGTTACAATCAGCCCCAGCATTTT.

The V and J genes are TRBV27 and TRBJ1-1; TRBD1 might be the D (6 bases). With 4 bases removed from V and 0 bases from J, the gap between germline ends came to 15 bases. The CDR3 is 16 residues long. The germline V gene encodes CDR1 MNHEY and CDR2 SMNVEV (reference sequence). This CDR3 reads CASSSRTAVLNTEAFF. CDR3 DNA: TGTGCCAGCAGTTCTAGGACAGCCGTTTTGAACACTGAAGCTTTCTTT.

Note on this clone: Other DNA sequences in this sample translate to the same CDR3. Written as DNA, the CDR3 is TGCAGCGTTGAAGGTCTGGGGACTGAAGCTTTCTTT. As protein: CSVEGLGTEAFF. V gene TRBV29-1 combines with J gene TRBJ1-1; D gene unclear. V lost 1 base, J lost 5 bases, and 8 bases lay in between. The CDR3 runs to 12 residues. Germline loops: CDR1 SQVTM, CDR2 ANQGSEA. Filled out from reference TRBV29-1 and TRBJ1-1, the complete variable domain reads SAVISQKPSRDICQRGTSLTIQCQVDSQVTMMFWYRQQPGQSLTLIATANQGSEATYESGFVIDKFPISRPNLTFSTLTVSNMSPEDSSIYLCSVEGLGTEAFFGQGTRLTVV.

The chain uses TRBV6-2 or TRBV6-3 and TRBJ2-1; no reliable D call. V was shortened by 5 bases and J by 7 bases, with 12 bases between the two germline ends. CDR1 MNHEY and CDR2 SVGEGT come from the germline V gene. This CDR3 has 13 residues. The CDR3 DNA sequence: TGTGCCAGCAGTCGTTCAGAGCAGAATGAGCAGTTCTTC. Translating gives CASSRSEQNEQFF.

V and J are TRBV21-1 and TRBJ2-7; the tabulated D call, TRBD1, remains unverified against the DNA. TRBV21-1 is an annotated pseudogene. The CDR3 runs 13 residues. CDR3 DNA sequence: TGTGCCAGCAGCAAAGGGCCCGTATACGAGCAGTACGTC. Residues: CASSKGPVYEQYV.

The J gene is TRBJ2-2, the V gene TRBV5-5; 7 nucleotides agree with TRBD2. Germline CDR1 is SGHKS and CDR2 is YYEKEE (reference sequence). The V and J ends lost 7 bases and 6 bases, in that order; junction bases with no gene match: 6. The CDR3 covers 13 residues. CDR3 in amino acids: CASSAGRSGELFF. As DNA, the CDR3 is TGTGCCAGCTCGGCCGGGAGGTCCGGGGAGCTGTTTTTT. The full variable domain, its missing parts supplied by reference TRBV5-5 and TRBJ2-2, is DAGVTQSPTHLIKTRGQQVTLRCSPISGHKSVSWYQQVLGQGPQFIFQYYEKEERGRGNFPDRFSARQFPNYSSELNVNALLLGDSALYLCASSAGRSGELFFGEGSRLTVL.

The rearrangement links TRBV19 to TRBJ1-2; D not resolved. The length of the CDR3 is 15 residues. V was shortened by 1 base and J by 2 bases, with 11 bases between the two germline ends. Germline values: CDR1 LNHDA, CDR2 SQIVND (reference sequence). The CDR3 region is CASSIGQASNYGYTF. The CDR3 nucleotides read TGTGCCAGTAGTATAGGGCAGGCATCAAACTATGGCTACACCTTC.

The rearrangement joins TRBV27 to TRBJ1-2, with D possibly being TRBD1 (5 bases). CDR1 and CDR2 (germline): MNHEY, SMNVEV (reference sequence). V was clipped by 5 bases and J by 5 bases, with 12 bases between them. This CDR3 contains 13 residues. The CDR3 sequence: CASSPGRQYGYTF. The CDR3 coding sequence is TGTGCCAGCAGTCCGGGACGGCAGTATGGCTACACCTTC.

This clone showed up just once. The gene calls are TRBV12-3 or TRBV12-4 and TRBJ2-7; D may be TRBD1 or TRBD2 (5 bases each). This CDR3 is 13 amino acids long. V was shortened by 3 bases and J by 9 bases, with 15 bases between the two germline ends. The CDR3 protein is CASSFGTAWWQYV. The CDR3 DNA reads TGTGCCAGCAGTTTCGGGACGGCCTGGTGGCAGTACGTC.

This sequence joins TRBV4-3 and TRBJ2-7; TRBD1 or TRBD2 may be the D gene (5 bases each). Per the germline V gene, CDR1 is LGHNA and CDR2 is YSLEER. This CDR3 spans 15 amino acids. V was trimmed by 4 bases and J by 3 bases, leaving 16 bases between them. The CDR3 nucleotides read TGCGCCAGCAGCCGAGGGACCTACCAATTCTACGAGCAGTACGTC. It codes for CASSRGTYQFYEQYV.